A single sample is the source of the 27 T cell receptor beta chains below, sequenced in a study of T cell responses to AZD1222 COVID-19 vaccine. The protocol was immunoSEQ multiplex PCR, while the TCRdb copy is restricted to in-frame clones and leaves out a portion. The table includes about 260,000 clones, about 92% detected once. This sample comprised peripheral blood, obtained on day 0 of AZD1222 vaccination. The receptor set was obtained from an adult in good health.

The genes are TRBV7-8 and TRBJ2-7; D gene uncertain. This CDR3 contains 12 residues. Germline V gene data show CDR1 as SGHVS and CDR2 as FQNEAQ. The germline V and J ends were trimmed by 3 bases and 4 bases, with 7 bases remaining between them. The CDR3 loop reads CASSFIQYEQYF. The CDR3 coding sequence is TGTGCCAGCAGCTTTATCCAGTACGAGCAGTACTTC.

The rearrangement links TRBV7-2 to TRBJ1-5; possibly TRBD1 for D (5 bases). Between the trimmed V and J ends, which lost 5 bases and 4 bases, there was a span of 12 bases. CDR1 SGHTA and CDR2 FQGNSA come from the germline V gene. The CDR3 is 14 amino acids. The CDR3 coding sequence is TGTGCCAGCAGCCCCGACAGCCAGAATCAGCCCCAGCATTTT. Translated: CASSPDSQNQPQHF.

The rearrangement joins TRBV7-2 to TRBJ2-3; D is possibly TRBD2 (7 bases). Germline loops: CDR1 SGHTA, CDR2 FQGNSA. The CDR3 is made up of 16 amino acids. The V end was cut by 1 base, the J end by 5 bases, with 16 bases between. The DNA of the CDR3 is TGTGCCAGCAGCTTAGTGGCGGGAGAGGGGGGAGATACGCAGTATTTT. Protein: CASSLVAGEGGDTQYF.

This clone was recorded only once. The chain joins TRBV28 to TRBJ1-6; 7 bases align to TRBD1. CDR1 and CDR2 from the germline V gene are MDHEN and SYDVKM. The junction had 3 bases not matched to a gene; V was cut back by 6 bases and J by 4 bases. CDR3 length: 14 residues. CDR3 nucleotides: TGTGCCAGCAGCCTGACAGGGTATAATTCACCCCTCCACTTT. Residues: CASSLTGYNSPLHF. Variable domain in full (rest from reference TRBV28 and TRBJ1-6): DVKVTQSSRYLVKRTGEKVFLECVQDMDHENMFWYRQDPGLGLRLIYFSYDVKMKEKGDIPEGYSVSREKKERFSLILESASTNQTSMYLCASSLTGYNSPLHFGNGTRLTVT.

The gene calls are TRBV5-1 and TRBJ2-3; 10 positions match TRBD2. Germline V gene data show CDR1 as SGHRS and CDR2 as YFSETQ. The V segment lost 4 bases and the J segment 3 bases; nucleotides outside the gene matches: 11. The CDR3 is 17 amino acids. The CDR3 region has the DNA TGCGCCAGCAGCCTGGGTGGCCTAGCGGGGGTGACAGATACGCAGTATTTT. It translates to CASSLGGLAGVTDTQYF.

The chain is built from TRBV9 and TRBJ1-5; 10 bases are a match to TRBD1. This CDR3 is 19 amino acids long. After removal of 3 bases from V and 5 bases from J, the junction contained 17 bases not matched to a gene. Germline V lookup: CDR1 SGDLS, CDR2 YYNGEE. The CDR3 DNA reads TGTGCCAGCAGCGGAGGCCCCCTGCCGGGACAGGGGCAGGATCAGCCCCAGCATTTT. Residues: CASSGGPLPGQGQDQPQHF.

This sequence joins TRBV28 and TRBJ2-1; TRBD2 might be the D (6 bases). The CDR3 has 15 residues. Germline CDR1 is MDHEN and CDR2 is SYDVKM. Trimming cost V 5 bases and J 0 bases, with 11 bases left between them. The CDR3 reads CASSLGLSSYNEQFF. In DNA, the CDR3 is TGTGCCAGCAGTCTTGGACTAAGCTCCTACAATGAGCAGTTCTTC.

This chain connects TRBV5-6 to TRBJ2-7; 9 nucleotides agree with TRBD1. CDR3 length equals 13 residues. CDR1 is SGHDT and CDR2 is YYEEEE in the germline V gene. V was clipped by 2 bases and J by 4 bases; unmatched bases: 1. The CDR3: CASSLGTGYEQYF. CDR3 DNA sequence: TGTGCCAGCAGCTTAGGGACAGGGTACGAGCAGTACTTC.

In this sample, this clone turned up once. This CDR3 is CASSYLTGRTEAFF. In nucleotides, the CDR3 is TGCGCCAGCAGCTACCTTACAGGGCGGACTGAAGCTTTCTTT. The chain links TRBV4-1 to TRBJ1-1; possibly TRBD1 for D (6 bases). This CDR3 has 14 amino acids. Germline CDR1 MGHRA, CDR2 YSYEKL. V lost 5 bases and J lost 5, with 15 bases in between.

The CDR3 protein is CAWGVARPRAFF. The CDR3 nucleotides are TGTGCCTGGGGGGTAGCCCGTCCAAGGGCTTTCTTT. The V and J genes are TRBV30 and TRBJ1-1; D remains unclear. The CDR3 extends over 12 amino acids. Trimming left V 5 bases short and J 11 bases short, with 18 bases between. Germline V lookup: CDR1 GTSNPN, CDR2 SVGIG (reference sequence).

DNA of the CDR3: TGTGCCTGGAGGGCCGGGGGGTCTAGCACAGATACGCAGTATTTT. It codes for CAWRAGGSSTDTQYF. V gene TRBV30 combines with J gene TRBJ2-3; 7 bases line up with TRBD2. V was pared by 3 bases and J by 0 bases, with 6 bases of the junction left unmatched. The germline V gene encodes CDR1 GTSNPN and CDR2 SVGIG (reference sequence). The CDR3 extends over 15 amino acids.

V usage is TRBV3-1 (or the pseudogene TRBV3-2) and J usage is TRBJ1-1; D is possibly TRBD1 (5 bases). Germline V gene data show CDR1 as LGHDT and CDR2 as YNNKEL (reference sequence). V was shortened by 0 bases and J by 1 base, with 9 bases between the two germline ends. The CDR3 has 15 amino acids. The CDR3 DNA reads as TGTGCCAGCAGCCAAGACGGGGGAGGGAACACTGAAGCTTTCTTT. This gives the protein CASSQDGGGNTEAFF.

The V gene is TRBV6-1, the J gene TRBJ2-2, with a tentative D call TRBD1 (6 bases). Germline CDR1 is MNHNS and CDR2 is SASEGT. The ends were cut back, 5 bases at V and 5 bases at J, with 9 bases in the middle. This CDR3 is built from 13 residues. This CDR3 is CASSSTGTGELFF. CDR3 nucleotide sequence: TGTGCCAGCAGTTCTACAGGGACCGGGGAGCTGTTTTTT.

The V and J genes are TRBV30 and TRBJ1-6; TRBD1 aligns across 7 bases. Germline CDR1 is GTSNPN and CDR2 is SVGIG (reference sequence). The ends lost 3 bases at V and 7 bases at J; junction bases unmatched: 3. This CDR3 region has 13 residues. As DNA, the CDR3 is TGTGCCTGGAGGACAGGGCGAAATTCACCCCTCCACTTT. Translating gives CAWRTGRNSPLHF.

The chain uses TRBV2 and TRBJ1-1, with 7 positions matching TRBD1. The length of the CDR3 is 14 residues. CDR1 and CDR2 (germline): SNHLY, FYNNEI. With 5 bases clipped from V and 6 bases from J, the junction kept 9 bases outside the gene matches. The CDR3 sequence is CASSPMTGRAEAFF. In DNA, the CDR3 is TGTGCCAGCAGTCCCATGACAGGGAGAGCTGAAGCTTTCTTT.

CDR3 in amino acids: CASSSAGHQPQHF. Written as DNA, the CDR3 is TGTGCCAGCAGTTCGGCGGGGCATCAGCCCCAGCATTTT. The rearrangement joins TRBV6-5 to TRBJ1-5, with D perhaps matching TRBD1 (5 bases). Trimming stripped 4 bases from V and 5 bases from J, with 9 bases between. This CDR3 is 13 amino acids long. Germline CDR1 and CDR2: MNHEY and SVGAGI.

This chain connects TRBV10-3 to TRBJ2-7; D perhaps matches TRBD2 (6 bases). The CDR3 loop spans 15 amino acids. The V gene's germline CDR1 is ENHRY and CDR2 SYGVKD. Trimming took 6 bases from V and 0 from J, leaving 15 bases between them. The CDR3 sequence is CAIRPGLQSSYEQYF. The CDR3 DNA follows: TGTGCCATCAGGCCGGGACTCCAAAGCTCCTACGAGCAGTACTTC.

The chain has TRBV4-1 and TRBJ2-1, with D possibly matching TRBD1 (7 bases). V lost 3 bases and J 6 bases, leaving 12 bases between the germline ends. The CDR3 totals 14 residues. Germline values: CDR1 MGHRA, CDR2 YSYEKL. CDR3: CASSQGGQLNEQFF. CDR3 nucleotides: TGCGCCAGCAGCCAGGGGGGACAGCTCAATGAGCAGTTCTTC.

The chain is built from TRBV11-2 and TRBJ1-1, with TRBD1 as a possible D gene (5 bases). V was clipped by 5 bases and J by 2 bases, with 15 bases between them. CDR3 length equals 15 residues. Germline assignment: CDR1 SGHAT and CDR2 FQNNGV. Here the CDR3 reads CASSPRGTLNTEAFF. The CDR3 nucleotides are TGTGCCAGCAGCCCGCGGGGGACTTTAAACACTGAAGCTTTCTTT.

CDR3 nucleotide sequence: TGTGCCAGCAGGGAGCACTATGGGGGGCCCAAGTGGGCCCAGTACTTC. Translated, it gives CASREHYGGPKWAQYF. This chain joins TRBV28 and TRBJ2-5; D possibly uses TRBD1 or TRBD2 (6 bases each). The CDR3 has 16 amino acids. CDR1 and CDR2 (germline): MDHEN, SYDVKM. V was clipped by 6 bases and J by 9 bases, with 26 bases between them.

The chain recombines TRBV5-1 with TRBJ2-1; perhaps TRBD2 as D (6 bases). This CDR3 spans 14 amino acids. V was trimmed by 8 bases and J by 5 bases, leaving 17 bases between them. Germline V gene data show CDR1 as SGHRS and CDR2 as YFSETQ. CDR3 nucleotides: TGCGCCAGTGGGCCCGGGACTCTACACAATGAGCAGTTCTTC. This encodes CASGPGTLHNEQFF.

The chain recombines TRBV28 with TRBJ2-1; D gene ambiguous. CDR1 and CDR2 (germline): MDHEN, SYDVKM. V lost 8 bases to trimming and J lost 8 bases, with 13 bases between them. There are 12 residues in the CDR3. The CDR3 DNA follows: TGTGCCAGCTCCCCCTTTATTGATGAGCAGTTCTTC. It translates to CASSPFIDEQFF.

The chain combines TRBV10-1 with TRBJ1-6, with D uncertain. V dropped 4 bases and J dropped 6 bases, with 7 bases sitting between them. Germline values: CDR1 WNHNN, CDR2 SYGVQD (reference sequence). The CDR3 totals 13 residues. CDR3 in DNA: TGCGCCAGCAGTGGGGATTTTAATTCACCCCTCCACTTT. As protein: CASSGDFNSPLHF.

The rearrangement uses TRBV28 and TRBJ1-2; weak D call: TRBD1 (6 bases). The CDR3 covers 13 residues. Trimming cost V 4 bases and J 8 bases, with 14 bases left between them. Germline V lookup: CDR1 MDHEN, CDR2 SYDVKM. CDR3 in amino acids: CASSSLGAQGYTF. DNA of the CDR3: TGTGCCAGCAGTTCCCTGGGGGCGCAAGGCTACACCTTC.

The V and J genes are TRBV9 and TRBJ2-7; the match to TRBD2 covers 8 bases. Looked up from germline, CDR1 is SGDLS and CDR2 is YYNGEE. This CDR3 comprises 11 residues. The V gene end was trimmed by 3 bases and the J gene end by 7 bases; junction bases not matched to a gene: 0. CDR3 nucleotides: TGTGCCAGCAGCGCTAGCGGGGAGCAGTACTTC. This codes for CASSASGEQYF.

This clone was seen only once. This chain uses TRBV21-1 with TRBJ2-5; TRBD2, as called in the table, went unchecked against the DNA. TRBV21-1 represents a pseudogene. The CDR3 consists of 15 residues. CDR3 nucleotide sequence: TGTGCCAGCAGCAAAGTGGACTCCAGTGGCGAGACCCAGTACTTC. Its protein is CASSKVDSSGETQYF.

This chain connects TRBV30 to TRBJ1-1; D not certain. V lost 5 bases, J lost 1 base, and 8 bases lay in between. Germline V gives CDR1 GTSNPN, CDR2 SVGIG (reference sequence). This CDR3 region has 12 residues. CDR3 loop: CAWQVWNTEAFF. DNA of the CDR3: TGTGCCTGGCAGGTGTGGAACACTGAAGCTTTCTTT.